This T cell receptor beta chain was captured in a study of cytomegalovirus exposure and HLA in healthy donors. The study's findings and limits: A link between a missense DCLRE1C variant and TCR beta V- and J-gene trimming emerged from a later analysis. Among donors in an Asian-associated ancestry cluster, a later analysis reportedly found fewer N-insertions than the roughly 650-donor mean.

Worth noting for this clone: Antigen unknown.

Primers for the PCR totalled 60 Vbeta and 13 Jbeta. Profiling relied on immunoSEQ multiplex PCR, and the TCRdb table lists in-frame clones only, not all of them. There are around 100,000 clones in the sample; about 88% occur only once, and around 2.3% lies in the top ten. CDR1 is SGHNT, CDR2 YYREEE, per germline (reference sequence). Trimming cost V 4 bases and J 7 bases, with 14 bases left between them. The CDR3 contains 13 residues. The sample consisted of PBMCs. The TCR originated in a man aged 18 to 29 in good health and CMV-seronegative. The chain recombines TRBV5-4 with TRBJ1-2; no firm D call. In DNA, the CDR3 is TGTGCCAGCAGCCTACGCCGATTTCCTGGCTACACCTTC. Amino acids: CASSLRRFPGYTF.